The clone carrying this TCR beta chain was observed a few times. The target antigen is unknown. This sample is part of a study of T-cell memory formation after mild COVID-19. Study-wide results and caveats: Prior to infection, memory already included some responding clones, suggesting cross-reactive memory joined.

5'RACE with constant-segment primers yielded barcoded, UMI-tagged TCR alpha and TCR beta cDNA libraries. TCRdb analysed the 5' RACE reads with MiXCR anew, one entry per CDR3 protein. The data show 250,000 to 350,000 distinct CDR3 sequences, 15% to 20% seen once. The CDR3 totals 12 residues. The germline CDR1 and CDR2 sequences are SGHVS and FNYEAQ. V lost 6 bases to trimming and J lost 13 bases, with 15 bases between them. Sequencing was performed on PBMCs or a T cell subset sorted from them (not recorded which). The sequence came from a man younger than 30 who had mild COVID-19 (a few samples of this study predate the infection). Cell type and time point are not known. The chain uses TRBV7-6 and TRBJ2-2; a weak D match, TRBD2 (5 bases). The CDR3 DNA follows: TGTGCCAGCAGGGGGATCGGCGGGTGGCTGTTTTTT. It codes for CASRGIGGWLFF.